A single sample gave rise to the 12 T cell receptor beta chains below, sequenced in a study of shared clonotypes between healthy human individuals. Generated by immunoSEQ multiplex PCR, the TCRdb table keeps only in-frame clones and is missing some. This sample carries some 1 million clones, 75% of them seen once, and the ten largest clones take around 1.4%. The sequencing input was memory CD4+ T cells sorted from blood. The subset is: CD45RA-negative fraction. These receptors originate from a young man in good health.

The genes are TRBV7-2 and TRBJ1-5; D unresolved. Germline loops: CDR1 SGHTA, CDR2 FQGNSA. V dropped 5 bases and J dropped 1 base, with 12 bases sitting between them. This CDR3 is 15 amino acids long. This CDR3 reads CASSPGVGSNQPQHF. CDR3 DNA: TGTGCCAGCAGCCCCGGGGTGGGGAGCAATCAGCCCCAGCATTTT.

This clone was picked up one time. The V and J genes are TRBV11-2 and TRBJ1-3; D is ambiguous. Trimming stripped 0 bases from V and 0 bases from J, with 12 bases between. The CDR3 is 17 amino acids. In germline, CDR1 is SGHAT, CDR2 FQNNGV. CDR3 nucleotide sequence: TGTGCCAGCAGCTTAGATACCGGCTTCCTCTCTGGAAACACCATATATTTT. Its translation: CASSLDTGFLSGNTIYF. Full variable domain (remainder filled in from reference TRBV11-2 and TRBJ1-3): EAGVAQSPRYKIIEKRQSVAFWCNPISGHATLYWYQQILGQGPKLLIQFQNNGVVDDSQLPKDRFSAERLKGVDSTLKIQPAKLEDSAVYLCASSLDTGFLSGNTIYFGEGSWLTVV.

Only one count was recorded for this clone. The same CDR3 can be traced to other DNA sequences in this sample. This chain's CDR3 is CASSLDGRGTDTQYF. CDR3 DNA: TGTGCCAGCAGCTTAGACGGGAGGGGCACAGATACGCAGTATTTT. The chain is built from TRBV11-2 and TRBJ2-3; 8 bases are a match to TRBD2. With 0 bases clipped from V and 1 base from J, the junction kept 0 bases outside the gene matches. In germline, CDR1 is SGHAT, CDR2 FQNNGV. CDR3 length: 15 amino acids.

The chain uses TRBV5-1 and TRBJ2-1; 8 positions match TRBD2. V lost 2 bases to trimming and J lost 6 bases; unmatched junction nucleotides: 4. The CDR3 length is 14 residues. Germline V gene lookup returns CDR1 SGHRS and CDR2 YFSETQ. This CDR3 reads CASSLTTSVNEQFF. The CDR3 DNA sequence: TGCGCCAGCAGCTTAACGACTAGCGTCAATGAGCAGTTCTTC.

The chain has TRBV7-2 and TRBJ2-5; possible D gene TRBD2, 5 bases. The CDR3 runs 14 residues. The ends were cut back, 3 bases at V and 0 bases at J, with 8 bases in the middle. Germline V gene sequence: CDR1 SGHTA, CDR2 FQGNSA. Written as DNA, the CDR3 is TGTGCCAGCAGCTTTCGGGGTTACCAAGAGACCCAGTACTTC. Amino acid sequence: CASSFRGYQETQYF. The entire variable domain, with the rest obtained from reference TRBV7-2 and TRBJ2-5, is as follows: GAGVSQSPSNKVTEKGKDVELRCDPISGHTALYWYRQSLGQGLEFLIYFQGNSAPDKSGLPSDRFSAERTGGSVSTLTIQRTQQEDSAVYLCASSFRGYQETQYFGPGTRLLVL.

The rearrangement links TRBV21-1 to TRBJ1-5; the table names TRBD1, a call not compared with the DNA. TRBV21-1 is tagged as a pseudogene. The CDR3 runs to 22 residues. CDR3 nucleotide sequence: TGTGCCAGCAGCAAAGCCGGGGGACAGGGGGCAAGAGGGGATCAGTCGTATCAGCCCCAGCATTTT. Translation gives CASSKAGGQGARGDQSYQPQHF.

This clone was detected many times. The rearrangement joins TRBV7-8 to TRBJ2-7, with 13 positions matching TRBD2. Trimming at V came to 5 bases and at J to 0 bases, leaving 10 bases not matched to a gene. Germline V gene data show CDR1 as SGHVS and CDR2 as FQNEAQ. The length of the CDR3 is 18 residues. CDR3 DNA: TGTGCCAGCAGCCCGTCCGCGACTAGCGGGGGGAGCTCCTACGAGCAGTACTTC. This encodes CASSPSATSGGSSYEQYF.

The chain recombines TRBV27 with TRBJ1-1; D gene uncertain. The CDR3 spans 15 residues. The V end was cut by 0 bases, the J end by 6 bases, with 14 bases between. CDR1 and CDR2 from the germline V gene are MNHEY and SMNVEV (reference sequence). The CDR3 DNA reads TGTGCCAGCAGTTTATCGTTTAACACTAACGCTGAAGCTTTCTTT. Translation gives CASSLSFNTNAEAFF.

The CDR3 region has the DNA TGCGCCAGCAGCTTGGCATCAGGGTTCGGTAGAGATACGCAGTATTTT. It is translated as CASSLASGFGRDTQYF. The chain recombines TRBV5-1 with TRBJ2-3, with a possible D match to TRBD1 (5 bases). Trimming stripped 0 bases from V and 5 bases from J, with 16 bases between. This CDR3 region has 16 residues. Germline CDR1 and CDR2: SGHRS and YFSETQ. Full variable domain (missing parts from reference TRBV5-1 and TRBJ2-3): KAGVTQTPRYLIKTRGQQVTLSCSPISGHRSVSWYQQTPGQGLQFLFEYFSETQRNKGNFPGRFSGRQFSNSRSEMNVSTLELGDSALYLCASSLASGFGRDTQYFGPGTRLTVL.

There are a few counts of this clone. The chain uses TRBV5-4 and TRBJ2-1, with 10 nucleotides matching TRBD2. V dropped 4 bases and J dropped 5; count of bases not matched to a gene: 3. The CDR3 length is 14 residues. Germline V gene sequence: CDR1 SGHNT, CDR2 YYREEE (reference sequence). The CDR3, as DNA: TGTGCCAGCAGCAGGACTAGCGGTCACAATGAGCAGTTCTTC. Translation gives CASSRTSGHNEQFF. The complete variable domain, with remaining parts taken from reference TRBV5-4 and TRBJ2-1, reads ETGVTQSPTHLIKTRGQQVTLRCSSQSGHNTVSWYQQALGQGPQFIFQYYREEENGRGNFPPRFSGLQFPNYSSELNVNALELDDSALYLCASSRTSGHNEQFFGPGTRLTVL.

The J gene is TRBJ1-5, the V gene TRBV2, with 7 bases lining up with TRBD1. Germline V gene data show CDR1 as SNHLY and CDR2 as FYNNEI. Unmatched junction bases numbered 7, after V lost 1 base and J lost 7 bases. The CDR3 loop spans 15 amino acids. This chain's CDR3 is CASSEEGGGRQPQHF. The CDR3 DNA reads TGTGCCAGCAGTGAAGAGGGAGGGGGCAGGCAGCCCCAGCATTTT.

Comments on this clone: Other DNA sequences in this sample translate to the same CDR3. The rearrangement uses TRBV5-1 and TRBJ2-1; 8 bases agree with TRBD1. Per germline, CDR1 SGHRS and CDR2 YFSETQ. CDR3 length: 14 residues. Germline trimming cut 4 bases from V and 3 bases from J; bases unmatched to any gene: 3. The CDR3 spells CASSPGQGYNEQFF. The CDR3 region has the DNA TGCGCCAGCAGCCCAGGACAGGGCTACAATGAGCAGTTCTTC.